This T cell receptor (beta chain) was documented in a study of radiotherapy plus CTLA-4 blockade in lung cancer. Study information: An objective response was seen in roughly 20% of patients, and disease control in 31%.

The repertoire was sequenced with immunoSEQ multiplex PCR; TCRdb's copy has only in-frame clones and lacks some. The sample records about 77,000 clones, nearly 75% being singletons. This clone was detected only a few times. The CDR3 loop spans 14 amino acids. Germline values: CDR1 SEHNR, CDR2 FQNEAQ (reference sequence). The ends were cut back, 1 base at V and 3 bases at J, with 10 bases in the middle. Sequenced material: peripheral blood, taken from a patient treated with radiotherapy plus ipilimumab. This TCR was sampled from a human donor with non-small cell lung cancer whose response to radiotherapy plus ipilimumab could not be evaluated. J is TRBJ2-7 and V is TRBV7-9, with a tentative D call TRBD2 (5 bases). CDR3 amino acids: CASSLERVSYEQYF. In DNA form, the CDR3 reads TGTGCCAGCAGCTTAGAGAGGGTCAGCTACGAGCAGTACTTC.